This TCR beta chain is drawn from a study of long-term antiretroviral therapy in people with HIV. Germline loops: CDR1 SGHRS, CDR2 YFSETQ. The CDR3 has 16 residues. Trimming took 2 bases from V and 0 from J, leaving 9 bases between them. An immunoSEQ assay, version v3.0, was performed at survey level. TCRdb's copy holds only in-frame clones and misses some; the assay was immunoSEQ multiplex PCR. This sample has about 34,000 clones; around 94% occur once, and the top ten carry about 4%. The TCR was taken from a woman in her 50s with HIV. J is TRBJ2-6 and V is TRBV5-1; D remains ambiguous. This sample comprised unsorted PBMCs, obtained about 5.1 years after starting antiretroviral therapy. The CDR3 protein is CASSFGRVSGANVLTF. CDR3 bases: TGCGCCAGCAGCTTCGGACGGGTCTCTGGGGCCAACGTCCTGACTTTC.